Listed below are T cell receptor beta chains from one sample, sequenced in a study of cytomegalovirus exposure and HLA in healthy donors. Using immunoSEQ multiplex PCR, the repertoire was profiled, and TCRdb retains in-frame clones only, with some absent. This sample yields about 76,000 clones, of which roughly 73% are seen a single time; about 16% belongs to the top ten. Source material: PBMCs. These receptors came from a woman aged 35 to 49 in good health and CMV-seropositive. Both conserved end residues are part of each CDR3. D genes are given only for firm matches. Not all rows give a size; the values are once, few, many and, for expanded clones, a class.

TRBV7-9	TRBJ2-5	few	.	CASSLVREETQYF	TGTGCCAGCAGCTTAGTACGAGAAGAGACCCAGTACTTC
TRBV19	TRBJ1-1	once	TRBD1	CASSPTGSSTEAFF	TGTGCCAGTAGCCCGACAGGGTCCAGCACTGAAGCTTTCTTT
TRBV7-2	TRBJ1-2	.	TRBD1	CASSLTGVKGDGYTF	TGTGCCAGCAGCTTAACAGGGGTAAAGGGTGATGGCTACACCTTC
TRBV7-9	TRBJ2-7	.	TRBD1	CASSLPPYGRQGHYEQYF	TGTGCCAGCAGCTTACCCCCCTACGGCCGACAGGGACACTACGAGCAGTACTTC
TRBV5-4	TRBJ1-2	.	.	CASSMGAGYGYTF	TGTGCCAGCAGTATGGGGGCTGGCTATGGCTACACCTTC
TRBV7-2	TRBJ2-3	.	TRBD1	CASSLGTGFLTDTQYF	TGTGCCAGCAGCTTAGGGACAGGGTTTCTCACAGATACGCAGTATTTT
TRBV7-2	TRBJ1-1	few	TRBD1	CASSLASTGFGSTEAFF	TGTGCCAGCAGCTTAGCCTCGACAGGGTTTGGGAGCACTGAAGCTTTCTTT
TRBV5-1	TRBJ2-5	.	.	CASSTGTREETQYF	TGCGCCAGCAGCACCGGGACTCGTGAAGAGACCCAGTACTTC
TRBV29-1	TRBJ2-3	.	TRBD2	CSVEKVEGLAGTDTQYF	TGCAGCGTTGAGAAGGTGGAGGGACTAGCGGGAACAGATACGCAGTATTTT
TRBV5-8	TRBJ2-3	few	.	CASSPDGVYSNQPQYF	TGTGCCAGCAGCCCCGACGGGGTGTATAGCAATCAGCCCCAGTATTTT
TRBV19	TRBJ1-5	.	.	CASSMGQISNQPQHF	TGTGCCAGTAGTATGGGGCAGATTAGCAATCAGCCCCAGCATTTT
TRBV4-3	TRBJ1-2	.	TRBD1	CASSQEEQGAYGYTF	TGCGCCAGCAGCCAAGAAGAACAGGGGGCCTATGGCTACACCTTC
TRBV4-1	TRBJ1-1	.	.	CASSQEASAPEAFF	TGCGCCAGCAGCCAAGAGGCCAGTGCTCCTGAAGCTTTCTTT
TRBV5-4	TRBJ1-5	once	.	CASSSDTGSGPQHF	TGTGCCAGCAGCTCAGACACCGGTTCAGGGCCCCAGCATTTT
TRBV5-8	TRBJ2-3	.	.	CASRGRLGGSTDTQYF	TGTGCCAGCCGGGGAAGACTAGGAGGGAGCACAGATACGCAGTATTTT